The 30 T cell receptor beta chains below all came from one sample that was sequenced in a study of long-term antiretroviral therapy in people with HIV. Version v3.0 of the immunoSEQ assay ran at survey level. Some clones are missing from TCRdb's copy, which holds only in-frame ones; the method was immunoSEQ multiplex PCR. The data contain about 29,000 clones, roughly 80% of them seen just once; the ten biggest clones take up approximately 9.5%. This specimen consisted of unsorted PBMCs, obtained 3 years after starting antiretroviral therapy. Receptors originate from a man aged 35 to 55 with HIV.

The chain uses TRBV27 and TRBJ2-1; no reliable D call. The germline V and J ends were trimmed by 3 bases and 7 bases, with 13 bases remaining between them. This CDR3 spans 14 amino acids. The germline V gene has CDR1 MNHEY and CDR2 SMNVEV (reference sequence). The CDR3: CASSFGPTSNEQFF. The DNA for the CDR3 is TGTGCCAGCAGTTTCGGACCCACATCAAATGAGCAGTTCTTC.

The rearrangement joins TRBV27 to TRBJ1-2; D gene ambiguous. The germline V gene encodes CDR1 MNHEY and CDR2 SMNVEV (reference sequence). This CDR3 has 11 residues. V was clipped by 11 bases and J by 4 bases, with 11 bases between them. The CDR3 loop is CAAGGPYGYTF. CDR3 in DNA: TGTGCCGCGGGCGGGCCCTATGGCTACACCTTC.

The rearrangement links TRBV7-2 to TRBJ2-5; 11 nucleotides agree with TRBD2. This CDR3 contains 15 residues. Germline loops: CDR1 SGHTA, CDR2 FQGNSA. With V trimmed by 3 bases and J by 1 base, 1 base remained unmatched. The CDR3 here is CASSLGLAVQETQYF. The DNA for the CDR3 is TGTGCCAGCAGCTTGGGACTAGCGGTCCAAGAGACCCAGTACTTC.

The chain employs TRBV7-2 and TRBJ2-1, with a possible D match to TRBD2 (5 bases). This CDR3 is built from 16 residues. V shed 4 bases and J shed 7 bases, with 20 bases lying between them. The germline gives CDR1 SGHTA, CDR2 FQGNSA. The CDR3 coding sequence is TGTGCCAGCAGCTCTAGGCTCGGGGTCCTGAGTAATGAGCAGTTCTTC. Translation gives CASSSRLGVLSNEQFF.

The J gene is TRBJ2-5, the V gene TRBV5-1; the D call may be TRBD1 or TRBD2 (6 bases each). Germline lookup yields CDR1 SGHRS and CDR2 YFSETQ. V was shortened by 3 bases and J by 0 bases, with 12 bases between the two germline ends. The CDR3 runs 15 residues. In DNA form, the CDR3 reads TGCGCCAGCAGCTGGACAGCGGGCAACCAAGAGACCCAGTACTTC. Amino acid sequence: CASSWTAGNQETQYF. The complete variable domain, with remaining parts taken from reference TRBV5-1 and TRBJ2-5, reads KAGVTQTPRYLIKTRGQQVTLSCSPISGHRSVSWYQQTPGQGLQFLFEYFSETQRNKGNFPGRFSGRQFSNSRSEMNVSTLELGDSALYLCASSWTAGNQETQYFGPGTRLLVL.

The CDR3 region has the DNA TGTGCCAGCAGCGCAGAAGGGACAGGGACCTACAATGAGCAGTTCTTC. Its protein product is CASSAEGTGTYNEQFF. This chain connects TRBV2 to TRBJ2-1; 9 positions match TRBD1. The CDR3 spans 16 residues. The trim removed 6 bases at V and 2 bases at J, leaving 8 bases unmatched. The V gene's germline CDR1 is SNHLY and CDR2 FYNNEI. The full variable domain, completed using reference TRBV2 and TRBJ2-1, is EPEVTQTPSHQVTQMGQEVILRCVPISNHLYFYWYRQILGQKVEFLVSFYNNEISEKSEIFDDQFSVERPDGSNFTLKIRSTKLEDSAMYFCASSAEGTGTYNEQFFGPGTRLTVL.

The CDR3 loop is CASTLGPGTNTGELFF. The CDR3 nucleotides are TGTGCCAGCACCCTGGGGCCGGGGACGAACACCGGGGAGCTGTTTTTT. The chain uses TRBV28 and TRBJ2-2; D tentatively fits TRBD1 or TRBD2 (5 bases each). The V gene's germline CDR1 is MDHEN and CDR2 SYDVKM. Between the trimmed V and J ends, which lost 7 bases and 0 bases, there was a span of 15 bases. CDR3 size: 16 residues.

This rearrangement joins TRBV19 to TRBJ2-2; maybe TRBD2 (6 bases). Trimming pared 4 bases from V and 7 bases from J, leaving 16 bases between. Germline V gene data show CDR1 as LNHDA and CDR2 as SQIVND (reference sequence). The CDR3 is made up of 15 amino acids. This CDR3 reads CASSTLAGRGGELFF. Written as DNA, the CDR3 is TGTGCCAGTAGTACTCTCGCAGGGCGGGGCGGGGAGCTGTTTTTT. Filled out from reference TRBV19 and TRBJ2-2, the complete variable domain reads DGGITQSPKYLFRKEGQNVTLSCEQNLNHDAMYWYRQDPGQGLRLIYYSQIVNDFQKGDIAEGYSVSREKKESFPLTVTSAQKNPTAFYLCASSTLAGRGGELFFGEGSRLTVL.

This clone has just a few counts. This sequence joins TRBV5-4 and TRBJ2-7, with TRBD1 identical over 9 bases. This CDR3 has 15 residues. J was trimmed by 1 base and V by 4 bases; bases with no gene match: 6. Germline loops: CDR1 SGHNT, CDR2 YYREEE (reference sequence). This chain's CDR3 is CASSPWDRASYEQYF. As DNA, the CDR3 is TGTGCCAGCAGCCCTTGGGACAGGGCATCCTACGAGCAGTACTTC. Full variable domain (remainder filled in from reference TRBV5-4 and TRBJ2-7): ETGVTQSPTHLIKTRGQQVTLRCSSQSGHNTVSWYQQALGQGPQFIFQYYREEENGRGNFPPRFSGLQFPNYSSELNVNALELDDSALYLCASSPWDRASYEQYFGPGTRLTVT.

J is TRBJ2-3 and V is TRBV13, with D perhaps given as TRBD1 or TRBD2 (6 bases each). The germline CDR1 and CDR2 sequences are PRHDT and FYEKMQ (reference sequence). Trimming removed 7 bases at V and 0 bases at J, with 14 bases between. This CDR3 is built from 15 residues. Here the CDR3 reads CASKPRGPSTDTQYF. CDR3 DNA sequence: TGTGCCAGCAAACCACGGGGGCCTAGCACAGATACGCAGTATTTT.

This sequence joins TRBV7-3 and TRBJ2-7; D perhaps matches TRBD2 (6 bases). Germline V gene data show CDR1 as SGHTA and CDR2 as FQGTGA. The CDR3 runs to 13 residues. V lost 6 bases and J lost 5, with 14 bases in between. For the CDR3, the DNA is TGTGCCAGCAGGCCGGCGGGAACTAACGAGCAGTACTTC. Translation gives CASRPAGTNEQYF.

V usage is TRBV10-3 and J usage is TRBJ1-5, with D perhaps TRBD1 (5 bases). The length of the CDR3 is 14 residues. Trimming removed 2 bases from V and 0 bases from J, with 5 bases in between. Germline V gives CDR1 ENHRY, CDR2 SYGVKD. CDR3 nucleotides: TGTGCCATCAGTGAGGGGGCTAGCAATCAGCCCCAGCATTTT. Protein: CAISEGASNQPQHF.

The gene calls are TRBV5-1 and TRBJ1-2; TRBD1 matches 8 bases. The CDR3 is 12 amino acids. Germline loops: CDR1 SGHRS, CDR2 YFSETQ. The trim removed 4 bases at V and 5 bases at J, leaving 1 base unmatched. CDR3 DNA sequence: TGCGCCAGCAGCACAGGGGGGTATGGCTACACCTTC. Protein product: CASSTGGYGYTF.

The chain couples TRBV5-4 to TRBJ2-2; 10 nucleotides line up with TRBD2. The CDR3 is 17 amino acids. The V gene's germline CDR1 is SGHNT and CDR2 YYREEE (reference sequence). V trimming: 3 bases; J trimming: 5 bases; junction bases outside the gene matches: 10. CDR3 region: CASSSGLAGVWTGELFF. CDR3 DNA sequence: TGTGCCAGCAGCTCGGGGCTAGCGGGAGTCTGGACCGGGGAGCTGTTTTTT.

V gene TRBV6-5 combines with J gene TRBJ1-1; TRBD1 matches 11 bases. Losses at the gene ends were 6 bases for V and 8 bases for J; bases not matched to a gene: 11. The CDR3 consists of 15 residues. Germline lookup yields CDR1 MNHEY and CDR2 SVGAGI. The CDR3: CASSLPGQGDEEAFF. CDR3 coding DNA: TGTGCCAGCAGCCTACCGGGACAGGGGGATGAAGAAGCTTTCTTT.

This CDR3 is CASSPPGAGRDNEQFF. The CDR3, as DNA: TGTGCCAGCAGTCCCCCGGGAGCGGGACGAGACAATGAGCAGTTCTTC. The chain employs TRBV28 and TRBJ2-1, with 7 bases aligning to TRBD2. This CDR3 is built from 16 residues. The V gene end was trimmed by 5 bases and the J gene end by 5 bases; junction bases not matched to a gene: 12. Per germline, CDR1 MDHEN and CDR2 SYDVKM.

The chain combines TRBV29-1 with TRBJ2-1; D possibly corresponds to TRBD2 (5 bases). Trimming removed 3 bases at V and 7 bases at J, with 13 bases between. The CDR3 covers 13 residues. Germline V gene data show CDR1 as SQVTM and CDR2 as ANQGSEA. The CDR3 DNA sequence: TGCAGCGTTGAGGACTGGGCTGGGAATGAGCAGTTCTTC. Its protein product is CSVEDWAGNEQFF.

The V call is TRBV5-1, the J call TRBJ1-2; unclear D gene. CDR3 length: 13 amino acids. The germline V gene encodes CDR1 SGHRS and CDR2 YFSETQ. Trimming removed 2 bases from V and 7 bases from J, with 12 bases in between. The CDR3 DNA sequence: TGCGCCAGCAGCTTAGACGAGAGCCGTGGCTACACCTTC. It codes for CASSLDESRGYTF. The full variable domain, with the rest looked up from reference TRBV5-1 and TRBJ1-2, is KAGVTQTPRYLIKTRGQQVTLSCSPISGHRSVSWYQQTPGQGLQFLFEYFSETQRNKGNFPGRFSGRQFSNSRSEMNVSTLELGDSALYLCASSLDESRGYTFGSGTRLTVV.

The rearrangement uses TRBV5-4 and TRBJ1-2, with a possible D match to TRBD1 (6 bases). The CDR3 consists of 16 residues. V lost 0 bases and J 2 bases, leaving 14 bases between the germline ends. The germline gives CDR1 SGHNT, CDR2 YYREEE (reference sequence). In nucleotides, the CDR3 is TGTGCCAGCAGCTTGGCCCAACAGGGAGACAACTATGGCTACACCTTC. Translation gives CASSLAQQGDNYGYTF.

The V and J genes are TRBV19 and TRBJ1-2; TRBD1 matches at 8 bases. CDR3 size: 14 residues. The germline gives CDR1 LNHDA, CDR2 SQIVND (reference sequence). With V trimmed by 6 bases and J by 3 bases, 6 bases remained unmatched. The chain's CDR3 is CASRPAGGHYGYTF. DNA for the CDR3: TGTGCCAGTAGACCCGCAGGGGGCCACTATGGCTACACCTTC.

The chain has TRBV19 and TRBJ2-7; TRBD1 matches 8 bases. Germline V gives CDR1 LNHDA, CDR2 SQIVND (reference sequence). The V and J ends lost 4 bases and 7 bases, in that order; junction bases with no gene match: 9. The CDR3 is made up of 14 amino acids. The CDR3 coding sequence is TGTGCCAGTAGTACAGGACAGGGTACGCGAGAGCAGTACTTC. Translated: CASSTGQGTREQYF.

CDR3: CASSLGGYEQYF. CDR3 nucleotide sequence: TGTGCCAGCAGTTTAGGTGGGTACGAGCAGTACTTC. The chain joins TRBV28 to TRBJ2-7, with D unclear. Germline loops: CDR1 MDHEN, CDR2 SYDVKM. The germline V and J ends were trimmed by 2 bases and 4 bases, with 6 bases remaining between them. The CDR3 runs 12 residues.

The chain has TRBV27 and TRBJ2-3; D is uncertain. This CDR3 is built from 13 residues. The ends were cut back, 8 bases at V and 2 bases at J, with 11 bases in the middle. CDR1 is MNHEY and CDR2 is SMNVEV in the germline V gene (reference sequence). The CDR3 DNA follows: TGTGCCAGCCGTCGGGCCTCCACAGATACGCAGTATTTT. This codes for CASRRASTDTQYF.

The CDR3 sequence is CASSLSGINEKLFF. The CDR3, as DNA: TGTGCCAGCAGTTTATCTGGGATCAATGAAAAACTGTTTTTT. The V and J genes are TRBV28 and TRBJ1-4; D gene ambiguous. There are 14 residues in the CDR3. Germline V gene sequence: CDR1 MDHEN, CDR2 SYDVKM. V lost 1 base and J 5 bases, leaving 8 bases between the germline ends.

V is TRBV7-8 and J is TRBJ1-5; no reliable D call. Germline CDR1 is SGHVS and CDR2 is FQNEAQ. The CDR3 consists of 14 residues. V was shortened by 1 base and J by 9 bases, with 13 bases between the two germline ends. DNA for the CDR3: TGTGCCAGCAGCTTAGACCGGGCCGGCGGGCCCCAGCATTTT. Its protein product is CASSLDRAGGPQHF.

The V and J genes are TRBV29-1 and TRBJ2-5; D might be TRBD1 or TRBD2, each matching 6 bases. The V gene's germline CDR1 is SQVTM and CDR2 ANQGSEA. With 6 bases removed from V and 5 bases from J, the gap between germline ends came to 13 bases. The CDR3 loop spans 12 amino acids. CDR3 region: CSVGAAGETQYF. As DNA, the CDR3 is TGCAGCGTGGGGGCAGCGGGTGAGACCCAGTACTTC.

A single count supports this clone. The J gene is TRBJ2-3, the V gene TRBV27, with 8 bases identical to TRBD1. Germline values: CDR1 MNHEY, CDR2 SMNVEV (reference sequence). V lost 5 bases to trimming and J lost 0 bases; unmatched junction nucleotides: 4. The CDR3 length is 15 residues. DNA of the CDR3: TGTGCCAGCAGTACCAGGGGGCTGAGCACAGATACGCAGTATTTT. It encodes CASSTRGLSTDTQYF.

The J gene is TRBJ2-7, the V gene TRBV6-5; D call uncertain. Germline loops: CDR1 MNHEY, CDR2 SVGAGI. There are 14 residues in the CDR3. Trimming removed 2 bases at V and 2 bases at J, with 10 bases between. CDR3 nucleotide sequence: TGTGCCAGCAGTTACGGACGGGCGACCTACGAGCAGTACTTC. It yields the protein CASSYGRATYEQYF.

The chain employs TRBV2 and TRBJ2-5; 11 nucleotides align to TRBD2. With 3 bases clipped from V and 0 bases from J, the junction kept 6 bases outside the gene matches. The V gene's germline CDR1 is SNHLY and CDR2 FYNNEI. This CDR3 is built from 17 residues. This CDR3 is CASSDGTSGINQETQYF. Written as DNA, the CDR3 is TGTGCCAGCAGTGACGGGACTAGCGGTATAAACCAAGAGACCCAGTACTTC.

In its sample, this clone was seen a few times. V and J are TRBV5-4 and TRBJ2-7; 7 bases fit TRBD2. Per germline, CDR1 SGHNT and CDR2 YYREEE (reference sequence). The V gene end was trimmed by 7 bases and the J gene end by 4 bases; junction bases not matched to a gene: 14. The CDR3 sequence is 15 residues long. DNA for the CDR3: TGTGCCAGCCAAGAACGACGGACTAGAGGATACGAGCAGTACTTC. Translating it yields CASQERRTRGYEQYF.